This passage covers 27 T cell receptor beta chains from one sample sequenced in a study of cytomegalovirus exposure and HLA in healthy donors. PCR amplification relied on 60 Vbeta primers (plus 13 Jbeta primers). Some clones are missing from TCRdb's copy, which holds only in-frame ones; the method was immunoSEQ multiplex PCR. The sample consists of about 130,000 clones, about four fifths of them appearing once. The sequenced sample was PBMCs. These receptor sequences come from a young man in good health and CMV-seronegative.

J is TRBJ2-1 and V is TRBV10-3, with 8 positions matching TRBD2. CDR1 is ENHRY and CDR2 is SYGVKD in the germline V gene. The length of the CDR3 is 14 residues. The trim removed 10 bases at V and 7 bases at J, leaving 12 bases unmatched. CDR3 in amino acids: CATRSGAASNEQFF. CDR3 DNA: TGTGCCACTCGTAGCGGGGCGGCGTCTAATGAGCAGTTCTTC.

This chain connects TRBV5-6 to TRBJ1-2, with 7 bases aligning to TRBD1. There are 16 residues in the CDR3. Trimming at V came to 0 bases and at J to 4 bases, leaving 9 bases not matched to a gene. Germline lookup yields CDR1 SGHDT and CDR2 YYEEEE. The CDR3 region has the DNA TGTGCCAGCAGCTTGGCGGGCGGGACAGCGTTCTATGGCTACACCTTC. It codes for CASSLAGGTAFYGYTF.

The V gene is TRBV6-1, the J gene TRBJ1-4; D is perhaps TRBD1 (5 bases). Germline assignment: CDR1 MNHNS and CDR2 SASEGT. Trimming took off 7 bases at V and 3 bases at J, with 12 bases between the two ends. The CDR3 covers 14 residues. The CDR3 DNA reads TGTGCCAGCAAAATGGTAGGGGCTAATGAAAAACTGTTTTTT. Its translation: CASKMVGANEKLFF.

The rearrangement uses TRBV7-2 and TRBJ2-6, with 7 bases identical to TRBD1. Germline trimming cut 5 bases from V and 1 base from J; bases unmatched to any gene: 2. The CDR3 has 15 residues. Looked up from germline, CDR1 is SGHTA and CDR2 is FQGNSA. CDR3 nucleotides: TGTGCCAGCAGCCCGGGACAGTCTGGGGCCAACGTCCTGACTTTC. The encoded protein is CASSPGQSGANVLTF.

The sample holds one count of this clone. The rearrangement uses TRBV27 and TRBJ1-2; 10 positions agree with TRBD1. The CDR3 loop spans 16 amino acids. V lost 0 bases, J lost 4 bases, and 5 bases stayed unmatched. CDR1 and CDR2 from the germline V gene are MNHEY and SMNVEV (reference sequence). The CDR3 DNA reads TGTGCCAGCAGTTTATCGGCGGGGACAGGGGTCTATGGCTACACCTTC. This translates into CASSLSAGTGVYGYTF.

The genes are TRBV7-6 and TRBJ1-2; 9 bases map to TRBD1. The CDR3 spans 15 residues. Germline loops: CDR1 SGHVS, CDR2 FNYEAQ. The trim removed 5 bases at V and 8 bases at J, leaving 12 bases unmatched. The CDR3 nucleotides read TGTGCCAGCAGCCCACGAATGGGACAGGGAAGCGGCTACACCTTC. It codes for CASSPRMGQGSGYTF.

V usage is TRBV27 and J usage is TRBJ2-7; TRBD1 aligns across 8 bases. This CDR3 is 15 amino acids long. Germline V CDR1 and CDR2: MNHEY, SMNVEV (reference sequence). Germline trimming cut 2 bases from V and 4 bases from J; bases unmatched to any gene: 7. CDR3 amino acids: CASSLSWDRRYEQYF. CDR3 DNA sequence: TGTGCCAGCAGTTTAAGTTGGGACAGGAGGTACGAGCAGTACTTC.

The rearrangement links TRBV20-1 to TRBJ2-2; D gene ambiguous. The V gene's germline CDR1 is DFQATT and CDR2 SNEGSKA (reference sequence). This CDR3 contains 11 residues. Trimming removed 5 bases at V and 7 bases at J, with 8 bases between. CDR3 in DNA: TGCAGTGCTCCAGCGTACGGGGAGCTGTTTTTT. Translating gives CSAPAYGELFF.

Comments on this clone: The sample carries other DNA sequences with the same CDR3. The chain uses TRBV5-1 and TRBJ2-1; 8 nucleotides align to TRBD1. Germline CDR1 SGHRS, CDR2 YFSETQ. V trimming: 4 bases; J trimming: 2 bases; junction bases outside the gene matches: 5. The CDR3 contains 15 residues. The CDR3: CASSIGQGTYNEQFF. CDR3 sequence (DNA): TGCGCCAGCAGCATTGGACAGGGAACCTACAATGAGCAGTTCTTC.

The chain has TRBV5-1 and TRBJ2-7; TRBD2 might be the D (5 bases). The CDR3 sequence is 14 residues long. Germline loops: CDR1 SGHRS, CDR2 YFSETQ. The V and J ends lost 2 bases and 4 bases respectively, with 13 bases between them. CDR3 region: CASSFGGSWYEQYF. Written as DNA, the CDR3 is TGCGCCAGCAGCTTTGGTGGGAGTTGGTACGAGCAGTACTTC.

The chain has TRBV15 and TRBJ2-7; D not resolved. Trimming took 0 bases from V and 4 from J, leaving 13 bases between them. Germline V CDR1 and CDR2: LNHNV, YYDKDF (reference sequence). CDR3 length: 15 residues. Here the CDR3 reads CATSRDQQERYEQYF. The CDR3 DNA reads as TGTGCCACCAGCAGAGATCAACAAGAACGTTACGAGCAGTACTTC.

V and J are TRBV10-2 and TRBJ2-1, with TRBD1 matching over 10 bases. The V segment lost 2 bases and the J segment 4 bases; nucleotides outside the gene matches: 2. Germline CDR1 is WSHSY and CDR2 is SAAADI. CDR3 length: 15 residues. Here the CDR3 DNA reads TGCGCCAGCAGTGAGAGGGACAGGGGATACAATGAGCAGTTCTTC. This translates into CASSERDRGYNEQFF.

This clone was counted a few times. This sequence joins TRBV5-1 and TRBJ1-6, with TRBD1 identical over 9 bases. Trimming removed 5 bases from V and 13 bases from J; junction bases left unmatched: 10. Germline CDR1 SGHRS, CDR2 YFSETQ. The CDR3 length is 14 residues. This CDR3 reads CASRPDRGRSPLHF. The CDR3 DNA reads as TGCGCCAGCAGGCCTGACAGGGGGAGGTCTCCCCTCCACTTT.

The chain combines TRBV6-5 with TRBJ1-2, with a possible D match to TRBD1 (5 bases). This CDR3 is built from 12 residues. Trimming stripped 10 bases from V and 3 bases from J, with 12 bases between. The germline gives CDR1 MNHEY, CDR2 SVGAGI. Written as DNA, the CDR3 is TGTGCCACCACGGGGGGAGACTATGGCTACACCTTC. Translation gives CATTGGDYGYTF.

J is TRBJ2-1 and V is TRBV7-9; 15 bases map to TRBD2. J gave up 5 bases and V 5 bases, and 13 bases lay outside the gene matches. This CDR3 comprises 19 residues. The V gene's germline CDR1 is SEHNR and CDR2 FQNEAQ (reference sequence). CDR3 in DNA: TGTGCCAGCAGCGCAGGTGCCGGACTAGCGGGAGGGGAGCACAATGAGCAGTTCTTC. It codes for CASSAGAGLAGGEHNEQFF.

The chain employs TRBV2 and TRBJ2-7; 9 nucleotides line up with TRBD1. There are 15 residues in the CDR3. CDR1 is SNHLY and CDR2 is FYNNEI in the germline V gene. V was clipped by 3 bases and J by 3 bases; unmatched bases: 6. The CDR3 loop is CASSEGQGGVYEQYF. CDR3 sequence (DNA): TGTGCCAGCAGTGAGGGACAGGGAGGGGTCTACGAGCAGTACTTC.

The chain joins TRBV7-2 to TRBJ1-1; 8 bases are shared with TRBD1. The CDR3 is 15 residues long. Losses at the gene ends were 4 bases for V and 6 bases for J; bases not matched to a gene: 10. Germline V gives CDR1 SGHTA, CDR2 FQGNSA. The CDR3 is CASSSPDRGSPEAFF. In DNA form, the CDR3 reads TGTGCCAGCAGCTCCCCCGACAGGGGCAGTCCTGAAGCTTTCTTT.

J is TRBJ2-1 and V is TRBV25-1, with 10 bases aligning to TRBD2. The length of the CDR3 is 18 residues. The V segment lost 0 bases and the J segment 7 bases; nucleotides outside the gene matches: 12. Germline V lookup: CDR1 MGHDK, CDR2 SYGVNS. CDR3 in amino acids: CASSEYKGSSGRGNEQFF. As DNA, the CDR3 is TGTGCCAGCAGTGAATATAAGGGCTCGAGCGGGAGGGGGAATGAGCAGTTCTTC.

The rearrangement joins TRBV10-1 to TRBJ2-7; weak D call: TRBD2 (6 bases). The germline V gene encodes CDR1 WNHNN and CDR2 SYGVQD (reference sequence). Trimming cost V 4 bases and J 7 bases, with 8 bases left between them. The CDR3 spans 11 residues. The CDR3 region is CASSARGEQYF. The CDR3, as DNA: TGCGCCAGCAGTGCGCGGGGAGAGCAGTACTTC.

The gene calls are TRBV2 and TRBJ1-4; 8 nucleotides align to TRBD1. The germline gives CDR1 SNHLY, CDR2 FYNNEI. The CDR3 length is 15 residues. After removal of 3 bases from V and 6 bases from J, the junction contained 6 bases not matched to a gene. For the CDR3, the DNA is TGTGCCAGCAGTGAGTGGACAGGGCTAGATGAAAAACTGTTTTTT. Protein: CASSEWTGLDEKLFF. Looking up the rest from reference TRBV2 and TRBJ1-4 gives the full variable domain: EPEVTQTPSHQVTQMGQEVILRCVPISNHLYFYWYRQILGQKVEFLVSFYNNEISEKSEIFDDQFSVERPDGSNFTLKIRSTKLEDSAMYFCASSEWTGLDEKLFFGSGTQLSVL.

The V and J genes are TRBV11-2 and TRBJ2-3, with 7 bases fitting TRBD1. Germline CDR1 SGHAT, CDR2 FQNNGV. The CDR3 is made up of 15 amino acids. V lost 5 bases, J lost 5 bases, and 10 bases stayed unmatched. The CDR3 DNA is TGTGCCAGCAGCCCACGAGGGGGCCTGGAAGATACGCAGTATTTT. This encodes CASSPRGGLEDTQYF. Complete variable domain (other parts from reference TRBV11-2 and TRBJ2-3): EAGVAQSPRYKIIEKRQSVAFWCNPISGHATLYWYQQILGQGPKLLIQFQNNGVVDDSQLPKDRFSAERLKGVDSTLKIQPAKLEDSAVYLCASSPRGGLEDTQYFGPGTRLTVL.

The chain has TRBV7-2 and TRBJ1-5, with D perhaps TRBD1 (5 bases). Per the germline V gene, CDR1 is SGHTA and CDR2 is FQGNSA. The CDR3 extends over 17 amino acids. V lost 2 bases to trimming and J lost 0 bases, with 14 bases between them. The CDR3 region has the DNA TGTGCCAGCAGCTTAAGGGGTGCAGCCTTTAGCAATCAGCCCCAGCATTTT. This sequence encodes CASSLRGAAFSNQPQHF.

V is TRBV29-1 and J is TRBJ2-4; 9 nucleotides line up with TRBD1. This CDR3 is built from 13 residues. Per the germline V gene, CDR1 is SQVTM and CDR2 is ANQGSEA. With V trimmed by 6 bases and J by 13 bases, 13 bases remained unmatched. The CDR3 region is CSVQTGTGKRQYF. The CDR3 DNA reads TGCAGCGTCCAAACCGGGACAGGGAAGAGGCAGTACTTC.

The count of this clone is one. The gene calls are TRBV11-1 and TRBJ2-7, with D possibly matching TRBD2 (6 bases). Germline assignment: CDR1 SGHAT and CDR2 FQDESV (reference sequence). Deletions cut 6 bases from V and 6 bases from J, with 12 bases between. This CDR3 region has 12 residues. The CDR3: CASSMGLAEQYF. CDR3 coding DNA: TGTGCCAGCAGTATGGGACTCGCCGAGCAGTACTTC.

The chain links TRBV18 to TRBJ1-2; 7 bases are shared with TRBD1. V trimming: 5 bases; J trimming: 5 bases; junction bases outside the gene matches: 11. Germline V gene data show CDR1 as KGHSH and CDR2 as LQKENI. The CDR3 runs to 15 residues. The CDR3 DNA reads TGTGCCAGCTCAACGACAGGGCCAATCGTGTATGGCTACACCTTC. It codes for CASSTTGPIVYGYTF.

Notes on this clone: A junction end diverges from the germline sequence, so it may reflect a read error. The CDR3 DNA is TGTGCCAGCAGCTCGGGCCACAGGCCGTATGACTACACCTTC. Protein sequence: CASSSGHRPYDYTF. This sequence joins TRBV7-9 and TRBJ1-2; maybe TRBD1 (5 bases). CDR3 size: 14 residues. Per germline, CDR1 SEHNR and CDR2 FQNEAQ (reference sequence).

This clone was counted between two and nine times. Compared with germline, one end of the junction differs, possibly owing to a read error. V is TRBV7-2 and J is TRBJ1-1; D not certain. The CDR3 has 16 residues. CDR1 is SGHTA and CDR2 is FQGNSA in the germline V gene. CDR3 DNA: TGTGCCAGCAGCTTCCACCGGATTCGACTCAACACTGAAGCTTCCTTT. It codes for CASSFHRIRLNTEASF.